This T cell receptor (beta chain) was sequenced in a study of identical twins. Notes on the study in general: Reduced insertions were recorded for abundant cord blood beta clonotypes, with no such pattern in memory repertoires. Monozygotic twin pairs showed more out-of-frame TCR alpha sharing than models estimated.

Trimming left V 1 base short and J 0 bases short, with 12 bases between. CDR1 is MGHDK and CDR2 is SYGVNS in the germline V gene. The length of the CDR3 is 16 residues. This clonotype was picked up many times. As yet, its antigen is unknown. TCRdb re-called the 5' RACE reads through MiXCR, storing one row per CDR3 protein. Of 210,000 or so distinct CDR3 sequences detected, around 6.8% appear once; the ten largest clones hold about 2%. Separately, the same data were catalogued under a study of yellow fever vaccine responses in identical twins.

This TCR was recovered from a woman between 18 and 30 years old in good health. Sample: memory (CD45RO+) T cells sorted from blood. This chain links TRBV25-1 with TRBJ1-1; D is unclear. In nucleotides, the CDR3 is TGTGCCAGCAGTGAATCAGGAAGATTAATGAACACTGAAGCTTTCTTT. It yields the protein CASSESGRLMNTEAFF. Full variable domain (rest looked up from reference TRBV25-1 and TRBJ1-1): EADIYQTPRYLVIGTGKKITLECSQTMGHDKMYWYQQDPGMELHLIHYSYGVNSTEKGDLSSESTVSRIRTEHFPLTLESARPSHTSQYLCASSESGRLMNTEAFFGQGTRLTVV.